Shown below are 8 T cell receptor beta chains from a single sample sequenced in a study of T cells in localized non-small cell lung cancer. Repertoires were generated with immunoSEQ multiplex PCR, while TCRdb's copy carries only in-frame clones and drops some. The data hold more than 15,000 clones, with 70% to 90% observed a single time. Material: peripheral blood, obtained before any cancer treatment. These receptors all come from a male donor at least 60 years old with stage I lung adenocarcinoma.

V is TRBV6-6 and J is TRBJ2-2; D unclear. The CDR3 is made up of 15 amino acids. The germline V gene encodes CDR1 MNHNY and CDR2 SVGAGI (reference sequence). Trimming left V 2 bases short and J 1 base short, with 8 bases between. This CDR3 reads CASSYGTVNTGELFF. CDR3 coding DNA: TGTGCCAGCAGTTACGGAACGGTGAACACCGGGGAGCTGTTTTTT.

This chain uses TRBV18 with TRBJ1-1; D is ambiguous. V was shortened by 2 bases and J by 1 base, with 8 bases between the two germline ends. Germline lookup yields CDR1 KGHSH and CDR2 LQKENI. The CDR3 is 14 amino acids. The CDR3 DNA sequence: TGTGCCAGCTCACCATGGGATACGAACACTGAAGCTTTCTTT. It encodes CASSPWDTNTEAFF.

The V and J genes are TRBV4-3 and TRBJ2-3; D perhaps matches TRBD1 (6 bases). This CDR3 has 17 amino acids. From germline, CDR1 is LGHNA and CDR2 YSLEER. V shed 0 bases and J shed 6 bases, with 19 bases lying between them. CDR3 bases: TGCGCCAGCAGCCAAGATATTGGCAGGGGCAGGAGGGATACGCAGTATTTT. Translated: CASSQDIGRGRRDTQYF.

This clone occurred a few times. CDR3 amino acids: CSVSAGGLAGELFF. The CDR3 region has the DNA TGCAGCGTTTCGGCCGGGGGGTTAGCCGGGGAGCTGTTTTTT. This sequence joins TRBV29-1 and TRBJ2-2, with 7 bases identical to TRBD2. Unmatched junction bases numbered 9, after V lost 5 bases and J lost 6 bases. The CDR3 is made up of 14 amino acids. From germline, CDR1 is SQVTM and CDR2 ANQGSEA.

The chain uses TRBV7-9 and TRBJ2-2; D might be TRBD2 (6 bases). Germline V gives CDR1 SEHNR, CDR2 FQNEAQ (reference sequence). Deletions cut 4 bases from V and 2 bases from J, with 11 bases between. The CDR3 is made up of 15 amino acids. The CDR3 protein is CASSWRAVNTGELFF. The CDR3 nucleotides are TGTGCCAGCAGCTGGAGGGCGGTAAACACCGGGGAGCTGTTTTTT.

The V gene is TRBV7-2, the J gene TRBJ1-6, with D possibly being TRBD1 (5 bases). Trimming pared 4 bases from V and 12 bases from J, leaving 13 bases between. Germline CDR1 is SGHTA and CDR2 is FQGNSA. The CDR3 has 13 amino acids. As DNA, the CDR3 is TGTGCCAGCAGCTCAACAGGCCTCAAACCCCTCCACTTT. This translates into CASSSTGLKPLHF.

This chain connects TRBV5-1 to TRBJ1-6; D gene unclear. Germline-derived CDR1 and CDR2 are SGHRS and YFSETQ. The CDR3 is 15 residues long. Between the trimmed V and J ends, which lost 1 base and 8 bases, there was a span of 13 bases. CDR3 loop: CASSLNPEPHSPLHF. The DNA for the CDR3 is TGCGCCAGCAGCTTGAACCCCGAACCCCATTCACCCCTCCACTTT.

V gene TRBV23-1 combines with J gene TRBJ2-3, with D perhaps given as TRBD1 or TRBD2 (5 bases each). TRBV23-1 is an ORF, with its function uncertain. The CDR3 has 22 amino acids. With 1 base removed from V and 5 bases from J, the gap between germline ends came to 34 bases. CDR3 region: CASSQCGDEGAYLPNGGDTQYF. CDR3 in DNA: TGCGCCAGCAGTCAATGCGGAGATGAAGGGGCGTACCTACCCAATGGGGGAGATACGCAGTATTTT.